This T cell receptor beta chain was found in a study of shared clonotypes between healthy human individuals. Whole-study findings and limits: Naive subsets tended to show greater estimated richness than memory subsets.

From CD4+ cells came CD45RA+ naive and CD45RA-negative memory subsets. This CDR3 contains 14 residues. The V gene lost 4 bases and the J gene lost 8 bases, with 15 bases spanning the gap. Looked up from germline, CDR1 is ENHRY and CDR2 is SYGVKD. TCRdb's table, derived via immunoSEQ multiplex PCR, lists solely in-frame clones and lacks some. This table holds over a million clones, 95% to 97% found once. A note on this clone: The antigen is undetermined.

The sample taken for sequencing was naive CD4+ T cells sorted from blood. Regarding subset: CD45RA+ positively selected. This receptor was obtained from a man aged 30-40 years in good health. This chain connects TRBV10-3 to TRBJ2-1; D call uncertain. CDR3 region: CAISGLGNRDEQFF. The DNA for the CDR3 is TGTGCCATCAGTGGTTTGGGGAATAGGGATGAGCAGTTCTTC.